The 29 T cell receptor beta chains presented below share a single source sample, sequenced in a study of cytomegalovirus exposure and HLA in healthy donors. Measured with immunoSEQ multiplex PCR; TCRdb has only the in-frame clones, and not every one. The sample holds fewer than 200,000 clones, around nine tenths seen once. The sample taken for sequencing was PBMCs. The receptors here all came from a woman aged 18 to 35 in good health and CMV-seropositive.

V is TRBV4-1 and J is TRBJ2-1, with no clear D. The CDR3 is made up of 12 amino acids. The germline V gene has CDR1 MGHRA and CDR2 YSYEKL. Trimming shortened V by 4 bases and J by 2 bases, and 3 bases separated the two germline ends. As DNA, the CDR3 is TGCGCCAGCAGCCTAGCCTACAATGAGCAGTTCTTC. This encodes CASSLAYNEQFF.

V gene TRBV29-1 combines with J gene TRBJ2-7; maybe TRBD1 (5 bases). CDR3 length equals 11 residues. Germline V CDR1 and CDR2: SQVTM, ANQGSEA. V lost 4 bases and J lost 2, with 6 bases in between. CDR3 amino acids: CSVGQTYEQYF. DNA for the CDR3: TGCAGCGTTGGACAGACCTACGAGCAGTACTTC.

The chain is built from TRBV11-3 and TRBJ1-1, with 8 nucleotides matching TRBD1. Germline-derived CDR1 and CDR2 are SGHNT and YENEEA. The CDR3 has 15 amino acids. The trim removed 3 bases at V and 4 bases at J, leaving 7 bases unmatched. CDR3 residues: CASSFGGQGGTEAFF. The DNA of the CDR3 is TGTGCCAGCAGCTTCGGCGGACAGGGCGGCACTGAAGCTTTCTTT.

This chain joins TRBV5-1 and TRBJ2-5, with D maybe TRBD2 (6 bases). V was pared by 0 bases and J by 2 bases, with 11 bases between. The germline CDR1 and CDR2 sequences are SGHRS and YFSETQ. This CDR3 region has 15 residues. The CDR3 sequence: CASSLEAGRQETQYF. The CDR3 DNA is TGCGCCAGCAGCTTGGAGGCGGGGAGGCAAGAGACCCAGTACTTC. The full variable domain, rest sourced from reference TRBV5-1 and TRBJ2-5, is KAGVTQTPRYLIKTRGQQVTLSCSPISGHRSVSWYQQTPGQGLQFLFEYFSETQRNKGNFPGRFSGRQFSNSRSEMNVSTLELGDSALYLCASSLEAGRQETQYFGPGTRLLVL.

This clone was recorded only once. The genes are TRBV18 and TRBJ2-1, with 9 bases identical to TRBD2. This CDR3 is 15 amino acids long. V lost 3 bases to trimming and J lost 2 bases; unmatched junction nucleotides: 2. Germline V lookup: CDR1 KGHSH, CDR2 LQKENI. The CDR3 spells CASSPTSGPYNEQFF. The DNA of the CDR3 is TGTGCCAGCTCACCCACTAGCGGGCCCTACAATGAGCAGTTCTTC.

The chain carries TRBV9 and TRBJ1-1; the D gene is possibly TRBD1 (5 bases). V lost 2 bases to trimming and J lost 8 bases, with 22 bases between them. The CDR3 totals 16 residues. The germline CDR1 and CDR2 sequences are SGDLS and YYNGEE. CDR3: CASSVGSGGASMEAFF. Written as DNA, the CDR3 is TGTGCCAGCAGCGTGGGCTCGGGAGGGGCGAGTATGGAAGCTTTCTTT. The whole variable domain, remainder taken from reference TRBV9 and TRBJ1-1, is DSGVTQTPKHLITATGQRVTLRCSPRSGDLSVYWYQQSLDQGLQFLIQYYNGEERAKGNILERFSAQQFPDLHSELNLSSLELGDSALYFCASSVGSGGASMEAFFGQGTRLTVV.

This chain links TRBV4-1 with TRBJ1-2; 8 positions agree with TRBD1. Germline V CDR1 and CDR2: MGHRA, YSYEKL. The V segment lost 1 base and the J segment 1 base; nucleotides outside the gene matches: 8. The CDR3 is made up of 17 amino acids. The CDR3 region has the DNA TGCGCCAGCAGCCAAGGAGGGGGGACAGGCGGTAACTATGGCTACACCTTC. Amino acids: CASSQGGGTGGNYGYTF.

The DNA of the CDR3 is TGCGCCAGCAGCTTAGGACAGGGAAACACCATATATTTT. This encodes CASSLGQGNTIYF. V is TRBV5-1 and J is TRBJ1-3; tentatively, D is TRBD1 (6 bases). The CDR3 loop spans 13 amino acids. V lost 2 bases and J 4 bases, leaving 7 bases between the germline ends. CDR1 and CDR2 (germline): SGHRS, YFSETQ.

This chain connects TRBV25-1 to TRBJ2-5; possible D gene TRBD1, 7 bases. The germline V and J ends were trimmed by 4 bases and 4 bases, with 19 bases remaining between them. Looked up from germline, CDR1 is MGHDK and CDR2 is SYGVNS. The CDR3 totals 16 residues. CDR3 bases: TGTGCCAGCAGTGGAGGGCAGGGGGGTTATCGAGAGACCCAGTACTTC. Encoded protein: CASSGGQGGYRETQYF. Supplemented by reference TRBV25-1 and TRBJ2-5, the full variable domain reads EADIYQTPRYLVIGTGKKITLECSQTMGHDKMYWYQQDPGMELHLIHYSYGVNSTEKGDLSSESTVSRIRTEHFPLTLESARPSHTSQYLCASSGGQGGYRETQYFGPGTRLLVL.

CDR3 sequence (DNA): TGCAGCGTTCAGGGATCCCCTGGAAACACCATATATTTT. Translated, it gives CSVQGSPGNTIYF. The chain is built from TRBV29-1 and TRBJ1-3, with TRBD1 as a possible D gene (5 bases). The CDR3 extends over 13 amino acids. Germline V gives CDR1 SQVTM, CDR2 ANQGSEA. Trimming shortened V by 5 bases and J by 2 bases, and 10 bases separated the two germline ends.

V gene TRBV6-4 combines with J gene TRBJ2-3; 7 nucleotides match TRBD1. Trimming cost V 2 bases and J 5 bases; bases outside gene matches: 7. CDR3 length equals 15 residues. Germline CDR1 and CDR2: MRHNA and SNTAGT. CDR3 nucleotides: TGTGCCAGCAGTGACAAAGGGGGCGAGGGAGATACGCAGTATTTT. This translates into CASSDKGGEGDTQYF.

The rearrangement uses TRBV7-9 and TRBJ2-7; tentative D call: TRBD2 (6 bases). With 5 bases removed from V and 2 bases from J, the gap between germline ends came to 19 bases. This CDR3 is built from 16 residues. CDR1 is SEHNR and CDR2 is FQNEAQ in the germline V gene (reference sequence). The DNA for the CDR3 is TGTGCCAGCAGCGCAGCCGGGACCGGGACTCCCTACGAGCAGTACTTC. It translates to CASSAAGTGTPYEQYF.

The chain uses TRBV6-1 and TRBJ2-7, with 8 bases fitting TRBD2. CDR1 is MNHNS, CDR2 SASEGT, per germline. The trim removed 2 bases at V and 1 base at J, leaving 4 bases unmatched. The length of the CDR3 is 15 residues. The CDR3 nucleotides read TGTGCCAGCAGTGAATGGGCGGGGGGATCCTACGAGCAGTACTTC. Translating gives CASSEWAGGSYEQYF.

The rearrangement joins TRBV6-6 to TRBJ1-5; tentative D call: TRBD1 (5 bases). CDR3 size: 14 residues. Trimming removed 8 bases at V and 3 bases at J, with 14 bases between. Germline V gives CDR1 MNHNY, CDR2 SVGAGI (reference sequence). The CDR3 DNA follows: TGTGCCAGCCAGAACCAGGGTCACAATCAGCCCCAGCATTTT. Translating gives CASQNQGHNQPQHF.

The chain recombines TRBV19 with TRBJ2-7, with 9 positions matching TRBD2. The CDR3 is made up of 16 amino acids. After removal of 6 bases from V and 7 bases from J, the junction contained 16 bases not matched to a gene. Germline V gene lookup returns CDR1 LNHDA and CDR2 SQIVND (reference sequence). CDR3 in DNA: TGTGCCAGTAGACCCAGTAGGCGGGAGGGCCGAGAGGAGCAGTACTTC. Its translation is CASRPSRREGREEQYF.

The chain employs TRBV5-1 and TRBJ2-3, with 8 bases that match TRBD1. V lost 4 bases, J lost 2 bases, and 6 bases stayed unmatched. Per the germline V gene, CDR1 is SGHRS and CDR2 is YFSETQ. This CDR3 has 15 residues. CDR3 bases: TGCGCCAGCAGCCGCCTACAGGGGGACACAGATACGCAGTATTTT. Translating it yields CASSRLQGDTDTQYF.

The genes are TRBV9 and TRBJ2-3, with TRBD2 matching over 7 bases. This CDR3 is 16 amino acids long. Trimming took 3 bases from V and 2 from J; bases not matched to a gene: 9. Germline V CDR1 and CDR2: SGDLS, YYNGEE. The CDR3 nucleotides read TGTGCCAGCAGCGCCCAGGTTCGGGAGGACACAGATACGCAGTATTTT. Its protein product is CASSAQVREDTDTQYF.

The chain has TRBV5-1 and TRBJ2-7; D may be TRBD2 (6 bases). Deletions cut 0 bases from V and 2 bases from J, with 15 bases between. The germline V gene has CDR1 SGHRS and CDR2 YFSETQ. This CDR3 contains 16 residues. The CDR3, as DNA: TGCGCCAGCAGCTTGGCTTGGGGAGGAGAGCCCTACGAGCAGTACTTC. It codes for CASSLAWGGEPYEQYF.

The rearrangement uses TRBV19 and TRBJ2-5, with D maybe TRBD1 (5 bases). This CDR3 region has 13 residues. Per the germline V gene, CDR1 is LNHDA and CDR2 is SQIVND (reference sequence). V lost 10 bases, J lost 1 base, and 13 bases lay in between. CDR3 nucleotides: TGTGCCACCCGAGACAGCCGCCAAGAGACCCAGTACTTC. Encoded protein: CATRDSRQETQYF. Drawing the rest from reference TRBV19 and TRBJ2-5, the complete variable domain is DGGITQSPKYLFRKEGQNVTLSCEQNLNHDAMYWYRQDPGQGLRLIYYSQIVNDFQKGDIAEGYSVSREKKESFPLTVTSAQKNPTAFYLCATRDSRQETQYFGPGTRLLVL.

J is TRBJ2-2 and V is TRBV5-1; D is possibly TRBD2 (6 bases). The V and J ends lost 5 bases and 6 bases respectively, with 11 bases between them. The germline CDR1 and CDR2 sequences are SGHRS and YFSETQ. CDR3 size: 13 residues. CDR3 sequence (DNA): TGCGCCAGCAGGCCGGGGGAGGCCGGGGAGCTGTTTTTT. Amino acids: CASRPGEAGELFF.

This clone was seen a single time. The chain uses TRBV19 and TRBJ1-1, with no clear D. The CDR3 has 14 residues. From germline, CDR1 is LNHDA and CDR2 SQIVND (reference sequence). V lost 6 bases and J 4 bases, leaving 15 bases between the germline ends. The CDR3 reads CASRGATVGTEAFF. CDR3 nucleotides: TGTGCCAGTAGAGGAGCCACGGTCGGCACTGAAGCTTTCTTT.

The rearrangement uses TRBV18 and TRBJ1-5; D ambiguous. Germline CDR1 is KGHSH and CDR2 is LQKENI. The CDR3 covers 16 residues. V lost 2 bases to trimming and J lost 2 bases, with 13 bases between them. The CDR3 loop is CASSPSRRGGNQPQHF. CDR3 coding DNA: TGTGCCAGCTCACCAAGCAGGCGGGGTGGCAATCAGCCCCAGCATTTT. The full variable domain, completed using reference TRBV18 and TRBJ1-5, is NAGVMQNPRHLVRRRGQEARLRCSPMKGHSHVYWYRQLPEEGLKFMVYLQKENIIDESGMPKERFSAEFPKEGPSILRIQQVVRGDSAAYFCASSPSRRGGNQPQHFGDGTRLSIL.

This chain uses TRBV5-6 with TRBJ1-5, with D perhaps TRBD1 (5 bases). CDR1 and CDR2 (germline): SGHDT, YYEEEE. This CDR3 region has 16 residues. With 3 bases removed from V and 3 bases from J, the gap between germline ends came to 16 bases. The DNA for the CDR3 is TGTGCCAGCAGCTCGAAACAGGTCGAGGTCAATCAGCCCCAGCATTTT. This encodes CASSSKQVEVNQPQHF.

The V call is TRBV6-5, the J call TRBJ1-1, with a tentative D call TRBD1 (6 bases). Trimming pared 8 bases from V and 2 bases from J, leaving 15 bases between. The length of the CDR3 is 14 residues. Germline V CDR1 and CDR2: MNHEY, SVGAGI. The CDR3 bases are TGTGCCAGCGGAGCGGGGGCCTCAAACACTGAAGCTTTCTTT. It encodes CASGAGASNTEAFF.

This chain uses TRBV5-1 with TRBJ2-1, with 11 bases identical to TRBD2. Germline V gene lookup returns CDR1 SGHRS and CDR2 YFSETQ. V gave up 0 bases and J gave up 15 bases; unmatched junction bases: 14. The CDR3 contains 16 residues. The CDR3 DNA is TGCGCCAGCAGCTTGGAGACTAGCGGGATTACCCCGCGGCTGTTCTTC. Protein product: CASSLETSGITPRLFF. The variable domain in full, with the rest retrieved from reference TRBV5-1 and TRBJ2-1, is KAGVTQTPRYLIKTRGQQVTLSCSPISGHRSVSWYQQTPGQGLQFLFEYFSETQRNKGNFPGRFSGRQFSNSRSEMNVSTLELGDSALYLCASSLETSGITPRLFFGPGTRLTVL.

This chain joins TRBV9 and TRBJ2-3; TRBD1 is a possible D gene (5 bases). V lost 5 bases to trimming and J lost 0 bases, with 16 bases between them. Germline V gives CDR1 SGDLS, CDR2 YYNGEE. The CDR3 is 16 residues long. Written as DNA, the CDR3 is TGTGCCAGCAGTCGAGCAGGGCGTTCTAGCACAGATACGCAGTATTTT. This gives the protein CASSRAGRSSTDTQYF.

This clone has a handful of counts. CDR3 nucleotides: TGCGCCAGCAGCCAAGATGTCATCCAAGAGACCCAGTACTTC. Protein sequence: CASSQDVIQETQYF. This chain joins TRBV4-1 and TRBJ2-5; D is unresolved. Germline loops: CDR1 MGHRA, CDR2 YSYEKL. V was pared by 0 bases and J by 1 base, with 6 bases between. The CDR3 covers 14 residues.

This clone appeared once. This chain uses TRBV27 with TRBJ2-1, with a tentative D call TRBD1 (6 bases). The V gene lost 1 base and the J gene lost 10 bases, with 20 bases spanning the gap. Germline-derived CDR1 and CDR2 are MNHEY and SMNVEV (reference sequence). The length of the CDR3 is 16 residues. DNA of the CDR3: TGTGCCAGCAGTTTATTGACCAGGGGTCTACAAGGAGAGCAGTTCTTC. Encoded protein: CASSLLTRGLQGEQFF.

The V call is TRBV28, the J call TRBJ2-7; D remains ambiguous. The V end lost 5 bases, the J end lost 11 bases, and 13 bases lay between the germline ends. Germline CDR1 and CDR2: MDHEN and SYDVKM. This CDR3 is built from 11 residues. In DNA, the CDR3 is TGTGCCAGCAGTCGGGTGTCCCAAAAGTACTTC. Amino acids: CASSRVSQKYF.